The text below deals with one T cell receptor beta chain. The antigen is unknown. Primers included in the PCR were 60 Vbeta and 13 Jbeta primers. Assay: immunoSEQ multiplex PCR; the TCRdb copy retains only in-frame clones and omits some. Of some 110,000 clones listed, around three quarters are singletons. This specimen comes from a study of cytomegalovirus exposure and HLA in healthy donors. General observations from the study: Presence/absence analyses took donor sequencing depth as roughly uniform.

The CDR3 extends over 13 amino acids. Per the germline V gene, CDR1 is SNHLY and CDR2 is FYNNEI. The V end lost 5 bases, the J end lost 3 bases, and 8 bases lay between the germline ends. The sample consisted of PBMCs. This TCR was sampled from a woman younger than 30 in good health and CMV-seropositive. This rearrangement joins TRBV2 to TRBJ2-1, with D unclear. The DNA for the CDR3 is TGTGCCAGCAGTCCGGTAGACTACAATGAGCAGTTCTTC. Its translation: CASSPVDYNEQFF.